The entry that follows covers one TCR beta chain sequence. This CDR3 region has 14 residues. Germline assignment: CDR1 KGHDR and CDR2 SFDVKD. Trimming left V 6 bases short and J 8 bases short, with 15 bases between. This record comes from a study of early T cells in non-severe SARS-CoV-2 infection. Study summary: Chains from this unsorted whole-blood bulk RNA could not be paired.

The protocol attached unique molecular identifiers to individual cDNA molecules. Each CDR3 protein is one row after TCRdb ran MiXCR on the 5' RACE reads. Of approximately 99,000 distinct CDR3 sequences listed, roughly 12% are singletons. The chain recombines TRBV24-1 with TRBJ2-2; a weak D match, TRBD2 (5 bases). Sequenced sample: whole blood. This sequence originates from an adult who was a healthcare worker with PCR-confirmed SARS-CoV-2 infection or an uninfected control (not recorded which). The CDR3 DNA follows: TGTGCCACCAGTCGGGGTGTTATCCCGGGGGAGCTGTTTTTT. This gives the protein CATSRGVIPGELFF.